Below are 15 T cell receptor beta chains sequenced from a single sample in a study of regulatory T cells in long-lasting Graves disease. The time point was: newly diagnosed GD, antithyroid drugs for less than 3 months. Extracted RNA from PBMCs served as the source of the TCR library. Arm-PCR of CDR3 regions and iRepertoire HTBI primers were the basis on which TCR beta libraries were built. MiXCR was run by TCRdb on the multiplex PCR reads, yielding one entry per CDR3 protein. In the table there are 350,000 to 450,000 distinct CDR3 sequences, about 10% of which are singletons. The same sample was also studied in work on T cells in Graves' hyperthyroidism and ophthalmopathy.

The sequencing used peripheral blood mononuclear cells (PBMCs), collected at new diagnosis, from a patient treated with antithyroid drugs. The receptors here all came from a woman in her late teens or twenties with Graves disease.

J is TRBJ1-2 and V is TRBV27; no clear D. There are 11 residues in the CDR3. V gave up 6 bases and J gave up 3 bases, with 5 bases separating them. CDR1 and CDR2 from the germline V gene are MNHEY and SMNVEV (reference sequence). CDR3 sequence reads: CASRHDYGYTF. The CDR3 bases are TGTGCCAGCAGACATGACTATGGCTACACCTTC.

The chain joins TRBV5-4 to TRBJ2-2; no clear D. Trimming took 5 bases from V and 0 from J, leaving 8 bases between them. This CDR3 has 14 amino acids. Germline loops: CDR1 SGHNT, CDR2 YYREEE (reference sequence). The CDR3 loop reads CASSQNTNTGELFF. The CDR3 bases are TGTGCCAGCAGTCAGAATACGAACACCGGGGAGCTGTTTTTT.

V and J are TRBV28 and TRBJ1-1, with D possibly TRBD1 on 6 matching bases. Per germline, CDR1 MDHEN and CDR2 SYDVKM. V gave up 5 bases and J gave up 0 bases, with 19 bases separating them. This CDR3 has 17 amino acids. CDR3 nucleotides: TGTGCCAGCAGTACCCGACAGACAGGCCTGATGAACACTGAAGCTTTCTTT. Its translation is CASSTRQTGLMNTEAFF.

The sample holds many counts of this clonotype. This rearrangement joins TRBV20-1 to TRBJ2-3; D ambiguous. CDR1 and CDR2 (germline): DFQATT, SNEGSKA (reference sequence). This CDR3 has 14 residues. CDR3: CSPRVGRSTDTQYF. CDR3 coding DNA: TGCAGCCCCCGGGTTGGGCGGAGCACAGATACGCAGTATTTT.

This clonotype was recorded a few times. The genes are TRBV15 and TRBJ2-1, with a possible D match to TRBD1 (5 bases). The V gene's germline CDR1 is LNHNV and CDR2 YYDKDF (reference sequence). V lost 0 bases, J lost 11 bases, and 17 bases lay in between. The CDR3 runs 15 residues. CDR3 in amino acids: CATSRELLYDSKQFF. CDR3 nucleotide sequence: TGTGCCACCAGCAGAGAACTTTTGTACGACAGCAAGCAGTTCTTC.

This clonotype appeared many times. The chain is built from TRBV5-6 and TRBJ2-6; possible D gene TRBD1, 5 bases. Germline CDR1 and CDR2: SGHDT and YYEEEE. The CDR3 sequence is 19 residues long. Trimming cost V 1 base and J 0 bases, with 17 bases left between them. The CDR3 sequence is CASSLSKGIKNSGANVLTF. As DNA, the CDR3 is TGTGCCAGCAGCTTGTCAAAGGGGATAAAAAACTCTGGGGCCAACGTCCTGACTTTC.

This clonotype was found many times. The J gene is TRBJ1-5, the V gene TRBV24-1; D gene ambiguous. The CDR3 loop spans 14 amino acids. Trimming left V 11 bases short and J 2 bases short, with 15 bases between. Looked up from germline, CDR1 is KGHDR and CDR2 is SFDVKD. The CDR3 loop is CAIHGEWGNQPQHF. The DNA for the CDR3 is TGTGCCATCCATGGGGAGTGGGGCAATCAGCCCCAGCATTTT.

This clonotype has ten or more counts. This chain uses TRBV11-3 with TRBJ2-1; D perhaps matches TRBD1 (7 bases). Germline values: CDR1 SGHNT, CDR2 YENEEA. The CDR3 is made up of 17 amino acids. The V end lost 0 bases, the J end lost 7 bases, and 19 bases lay between the germline ends. CDR3 amino acids: CASSLDQGPGGTNEQFF. The CDR3 coding sequence is TGTGCCAGCAGCTTAGATCAGGGGCCAGGGGGGACGAATGAGCAGTTCTTC.

This clonotype has a handful of counts. The J gene is TRBJ1-5, the V gene TRBV27, with 10 bases that match TRBD1. The CDR3 covers 15 residues. V trimming: 4 bases; J trimming: 1 base; junction bases outside the gene matches: 1. CDR1 and CDR2 from the germline V gene are MNHEY and SMNVEV (reference sequence). CDR3 in amino acids: CASSWDRGSNQPQHF. The CDR3 nucleotides are TGTGCCAGCAGTTGGGACAGGGGAAGCAATCAGCCCCAGCATTTT.

Comments on this clonotype: A much larger clone is a single base away; this may be a read error. The final CDR3 position lacks the conserved phenylalanine or tryptophan, pointing to a likely read error. The chain has TRBV7-2 and TRBJ2-1; no clear D gene. The germline V gene has CDR1 SGHTA and CDR2 FQGNSA. This CDR3 comprises 12 residues. The V and J ends lost 1 base and 10 bases respectively, with 8 bases between them. This CDR3 is CASSLVNGEQFS. CDR3 coding DNA: TGTGCCAGCAGCTTAGTTAACGGGGAGCAGTTCTCC.

The table lists this clonotype with a few counts. The chain carries TRBV10-3 and TRBJ2-5; D ambiguous. CDR1 is ENHRY, CDR2 SYGVKD, per germline. V gave up 2 bases and J gave up 4 bases, with 5 bases separating them. The CDR3 consists of 12 residues. Written as DNA, the CDR3 is TGTGCCATCAGTGAGGCCCTAGAGACCCAGTACTTC. This translates into CAISEALETQYF.

Many counts were recorded for this clonotype. The chain links TRBV15 to TRBJ2-1, with a tentative D call TRBD2 (5 bases). Germline CDR1 and CDR2: LNHNV and YYDKDF (reference sequence). This CDR3 spans 18 amino acids. The V and J ends lost 8 bases and 0 bases respectively, with 23 bases between them. CDR3 amino acids: CATEDSSLSGSSYNEQFF. CDR3 bases: TGTGCCACCGAAGATTCGAGTTTAAGCGGCAGCTCCTACAATGAGCAGTTCTTC.

There are a few counts of this clonotype. V is TRBV7-9 and J is TRBJ2-2, with a possible D match to TRBD2 (5 bases). V was cut by 4 bases and J by 2 bases, with 11 bases left in between. The CDR3 extends over 15 amino acids. CDR1 and CDR2 from the germline V gene are SEHNR and FQNEAQ (reference sequence). This CDR3 is CASSYLDFNTGELFF. The CDR3 DNA reads TGTGCCAGCAGCTACCTGGACTTTAACACCGGGGAGCTGTTTTTT.

This clonotype was observed many times. The chain recombines TRBV7-9 with TRBJ2-3; D is possibly TRBD1 or TRBD2 (5 bases each). The CDR3 has 14 residues. The V gene lost 5 bases and the J gene lost 5 bases, with 14 bases spanning the gap. Germline lookup yields CDR1 SEHNR and CDR2 FQNEAQ (reference sequence). This CDR3 reads CASSPSPGRDTQYF. CDR3 DNA sequence: TGTGCCAGCAGCCCCTCCCCGGGACGAGATACGCAGTATTTT.

The chain uses TRBV20-1 and TRBJ1-5, with D possibly TRBD1 on 6 matching bases. V gave up 1 base and J gave up 6 bases, with 16 bases separating them. Germline CDR1 and CDR2: DFQATT and SNEGSKA (reference sequence). This CDR3 has 15 residues. CDR3 coding DNA: TGCAGTGCTAGAGCCCCCGGACAGAAAAGTCAGCCCCAGCATTTT. As protein: CSARAPGQKSQPQHF.